These 12 T cell receptor beta chains share one sample of origin, sequenced in a study of cytomegalovirus exposure and HLA in healthy donors. PCR primers comprised 60 Vbeta and 13 Jbeta primers. Assay: immunoSEQ multiplex PCR; the TCRdb copy retains only in-frame clones and omits some. Among approximately 97,000 clones listed, around four fifths were seen once. Sequenced: PBMCs. The source is a man aged 40-49 years in good health and CMV-seronegative.

This chain links TRBV7-3 with TRBJ1-2, with no clear D. Germline values: CDR1 SGHTA, CDR2 FQGTGA. The V and J ends lost 5 bases and 5 bases respectively, with 12 bases between them. This CDR3 contains 13 residues. CDR3 sequence reads: CASSPSNGYGYTF. The DNA of the CDR3 is TGTGCCAGCAGCCCCTCCAACGGTTATGGCTACACCTTC.

The V call is TRBV5-1, the J call TRBJ1-1, with a weak D call TRBD1 (6 bases). Germline CDR1 SGHRS, CDR2 YFSETQ. The CDR3 spans 14 residues. Trimming removed 4 bases from V and 1 base from J, with 11 bases in between. The CDR3, as DNA: TGCGCCAGCAGCCACGGACAGCCGAACACTGAAGCTTTCTTT. It encodes CASSHGQPNTEAFF.

This clone was seen a few times. The gene calls are TRBV19 and TRBJ2-7, with 10 bases matching TRBD1. The CDR3 loop spans 15 amino acids. The ends lost 4 bases at V and 5 bases at J; junction bases unmatched: 8. Germline V lookup: CDR1 LNHDA, CDR2 SQIVND (reference sequence). The CDR3 is CASSTPGQGKHEQYF. CDR3 nucleotide sequence: TGTGCCAGTAGTACCCCGGGACAGGGGAAGCACGAGCAGTACTTC. Based on the CDR3 plus reference TRBV19 and TRBJ2-7, the full variable domain is DGGITQSPKYLFRKEGQNVTLSCEQNLNHDAMYWYRQDPGQGLRLIYYSQIVNDFQKGDIAEGYSVSREKKESFPLTVTSAQKNPTAFYLCASSTPGQGKHEQYFGPGTRLTVT.

This clone was counted once. This sequence joins TRBV7-3 and TRBJ2-7; D unresolved. CDR1 and CDR2 from the germline V gene are SGHTA and FQGTGA. The V end lost 5 bases, the J end lost 1 base, and 15 bases lay between the germline ends. This CDR3 is 15 amino acids long. The CDR3 spells CASSINGGGSYEQYF. Here the CDR3 DNA reads TGTGCCAGCAGCATAAACGGTGGCGGATCCTACGAGCAGTACTTC.

A word on this clone: A read error may account for a junction end that differs from germline. Other nucleotide sequences from this sample produce the same CDR3. This chain uses TRBV5-1 with TRBJ2-1, with 8 bases that match TRBD2. The length of the CDR3 is 15 residues. Germline CDR1 reads SGHRS; CDR2 reads YFSETQ. In DNA, the CDR3 is TGTGCCAGCAGCTTGATAACTAGCGGAAACAATGAGCAGTTCTTC. It specifies CASSLITSGNNEQFF.

This clone is a singleton in its sample. This chain connects TRBV6-6 to TRBJ2-1, with a weak D call TRBD1 (6 bases). This CDR3 is built from 15 residues. Germline values: CDR1 MNHNY, CDR2 SVGAGI (reference sequence). Between the trimmed V and J ends, which lost 4 bases and 0 bases, there was a span of 10 bases. CDR3 nucleotides: TGTGCCAGCAGTTTCGACAGGAGCTCCTACAATGAGCAGTTCTTC. Protein: CASSFDRSSYNEQFF.

The chain uses TRBV5-6 and TRBJ1-4; D call uncertain. Trimming cost V 0 bases and J 4 bases, with 7 bases left between them. Germline V CDR1 and CDR2: SGHDT, YYEEEE. This CDR3 region has 14 residues. This CDR3 is CASSLVGSNEKLFF. The CDR3 nucleotides are TGTGCCAGCAGCTTGGTGGGGAGTAATGAAAAACTGTTTTTT. The whole variable domain, filled in from reference TRBV5-6 and TRBJ1-4, reads DAGVTQSPTHLIKTRGQQVTLRCSPKSGHDTVSWYQQALGQGPQFIFQYYEEEERQRGNFPDRFSGHQFPNYSSELNVNALLLGDSALYLCASSLVGSNEKLFFGSGTQLSVL.

The chain has TRBV29-1 and TRBJ1-2; weak D call: TRBD1 (5 bases). Trimming took off 5 bases at V and 4 bases at J, with 14 bases between the two ends. Germline assignment: CDR1 SQVTM and CDR2 ANQGSEA. There are 13 residues in the CDR3. CDR3 sequence reads: CSVYQGQGYGYTF. DNA of the CDR3: TGCAGCGTTTACCAGGGCCAAGGCTATGGCTACACCTTC.

This clone was picked up a small number of times. The CDR3 reads CASSLEPVTSGDNEQFF. The CDR3, as DNA: TGTGCCAGCAGTCTGGAACCGGTCACTAGCGGGGACAATGAGCAGTTCTTC. This sequence joins TRBV6-7 and TRBJ2-1, with 10 bases matching TRBD2. TRBV6-7 belongs to the ORF category, with a function that is uncertain. The V segment lost 5 bases and the J segment 5 bases; nucleotides outside the gene matches: 12. The CDR3 has 17 residues.

The rearrangement joins TRBV29-1 to TRBJ1-1, with D hard to call. CDR3 length equals 14 residues. Trimming pared 6 bases from V and 3 bases from J, leaving 17 bases between. Germline V gives CDR1 SQVTM, CDR2 ANQGSEA. CDR3 in amino acids: CSVRRAGRDTEAFF. The CDR3 nucleotides read TGCAGCGTCCGAAGGGCGGGTAGGGACACTGAAGCTTTCTTT. The full variable domain, in which reference TRBV29-1 and TRBJ1-1 provide the parts outside the CDR3, is SAVISQKPSRDICQRGTSLTIQCQVDSQVTMMFWYRQQPGQSLTLIATANQGSEATYESGFVIDKFPISRPNLTFSTLTVSNMSPEDSSIYLCSVRRAGRDTEAFFGQGTRLTVV.

The CDR3 DNA sequence: TGTGCCTGGAGTGTACATCAGGGGGCCGTCCAGCCCCAGCATTTT. Translating gives CAWSVHQGAVQPQHF. This chain connects TRBV30 to TRBJ1-5; 8 bases are shared with TRBD1. The V segment lost 0 bases and the J segment 7 bases; nucleotides outside the gene matches: 8. The CDR3 extends over 15 amino acids. CDR1 is GTSNPN, CDR2 SVGIG, per germline (reference sequence).

V gene TRBV4-1 combines with J gene TRBJ2-1, with 7 bases lining up with TRBD1. The CDR3 contains 16 residues. Germline CDR1 MGHRA, CDR2 YSYEKL. The J segment lost 5 bases and the V segment lost 3 bases, leaving 10 bases of the junction unmatched. The CDR3 loop reads CASSHRRDSRNNEQFF. CDR3 coding DNA: TGCGCCAGCAGCCACCGCCGGGACAGTCGAAACAATGAGCAGTTCTTC.